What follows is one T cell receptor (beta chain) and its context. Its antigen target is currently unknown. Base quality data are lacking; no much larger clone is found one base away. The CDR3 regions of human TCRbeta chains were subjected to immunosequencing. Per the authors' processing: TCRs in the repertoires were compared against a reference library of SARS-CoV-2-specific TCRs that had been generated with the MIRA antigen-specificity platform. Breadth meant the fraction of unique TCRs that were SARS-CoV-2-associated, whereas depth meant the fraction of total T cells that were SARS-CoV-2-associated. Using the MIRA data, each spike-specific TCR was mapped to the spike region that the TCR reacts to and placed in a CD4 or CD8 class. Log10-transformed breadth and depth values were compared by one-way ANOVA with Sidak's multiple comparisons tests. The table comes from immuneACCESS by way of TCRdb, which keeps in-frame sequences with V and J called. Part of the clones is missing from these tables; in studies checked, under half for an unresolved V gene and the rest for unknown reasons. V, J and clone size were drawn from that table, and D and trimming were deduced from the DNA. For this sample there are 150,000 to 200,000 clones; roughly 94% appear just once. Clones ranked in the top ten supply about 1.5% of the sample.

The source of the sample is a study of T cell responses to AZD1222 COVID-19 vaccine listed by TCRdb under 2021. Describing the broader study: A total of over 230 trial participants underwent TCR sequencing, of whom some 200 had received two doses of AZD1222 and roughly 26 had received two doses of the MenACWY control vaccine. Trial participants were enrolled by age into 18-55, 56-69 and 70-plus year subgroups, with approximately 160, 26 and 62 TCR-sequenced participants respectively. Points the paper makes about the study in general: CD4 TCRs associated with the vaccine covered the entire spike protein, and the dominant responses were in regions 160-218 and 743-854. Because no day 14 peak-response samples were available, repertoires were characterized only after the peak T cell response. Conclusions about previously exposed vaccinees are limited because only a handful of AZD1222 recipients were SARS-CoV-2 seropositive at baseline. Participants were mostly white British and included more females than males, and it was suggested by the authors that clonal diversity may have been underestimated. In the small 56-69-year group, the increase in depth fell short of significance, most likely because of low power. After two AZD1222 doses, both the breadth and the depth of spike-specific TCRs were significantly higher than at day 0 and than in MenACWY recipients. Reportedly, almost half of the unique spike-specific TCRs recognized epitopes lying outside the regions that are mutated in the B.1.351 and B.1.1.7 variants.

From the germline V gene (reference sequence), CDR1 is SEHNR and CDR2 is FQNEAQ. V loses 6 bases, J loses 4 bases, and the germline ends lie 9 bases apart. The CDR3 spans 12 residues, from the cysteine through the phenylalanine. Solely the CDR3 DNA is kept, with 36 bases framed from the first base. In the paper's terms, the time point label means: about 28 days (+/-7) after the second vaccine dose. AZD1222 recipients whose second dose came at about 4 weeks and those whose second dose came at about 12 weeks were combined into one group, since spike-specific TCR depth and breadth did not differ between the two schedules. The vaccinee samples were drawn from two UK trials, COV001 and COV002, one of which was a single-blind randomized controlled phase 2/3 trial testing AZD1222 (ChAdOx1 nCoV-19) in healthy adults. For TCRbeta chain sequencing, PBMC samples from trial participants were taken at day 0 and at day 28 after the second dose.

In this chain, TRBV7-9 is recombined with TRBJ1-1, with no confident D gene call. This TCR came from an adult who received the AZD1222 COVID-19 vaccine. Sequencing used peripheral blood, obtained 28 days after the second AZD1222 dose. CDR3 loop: CASSFQSTEAFF. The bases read TGTGCCAGCAGTTTCCAAAGCACTGAAGCTTTCTTT.